This T cell receptor beta chain is from a study of vaccination effects on CD4 cells after COVID-19. Whole-study results and caveats: The study, lacking early post-infection timepoints, had few convalescent patients. Late post-vaccination samples showed marked contraction of infection- and vaccine-induced clones.

Viral peptide pools were used in the ViraFEST assay to expand antigen-specific CD4+ T cells, and sequencing came afterward. Once cultured for roughly 10 days, the cells underwent separation to obtain CD4+ T cells. Nobody among the vaccine recipients had prior SARS-CoV-2 infection (nucleocapsid antibodies were negative). In culture with roughly 10 IU/ml IL-2 and 9 to 10 ug/ml peptides, PBMC were grown at fewer than 2.5 million per well. Half-medium exchanges with IL-2 medium took place on days 3 and 7. Generated by immunoSEQ multiplex PCR, the TCRdb table keeps only in-frame clones and is missing some. The sample contains tens of thousands of clones, approximately 70% of which appear only once. As regards this clone: The antigen is unknown.

The sequencing here drew on CD4+ T cells from PBMCs cultured with HCoV-NL63 spike peptides, taken before COVID-19 vaccination. The source of this sequence is a human donor who received a COVID-19 vaccine.

CDR3 in DNA: TGTGCCAGCAGGGCGACGGTGAACACTGAAGCTTTCTTT. It specifies CASRATVNTEAFF. The chain combines TRBV6-5 with TRBJ1-1, with D hard to call. Germline V lookup: CDR1 MNHEY, CDR2 SVGAGI. Trimming stripped 6 bases from V and 0 bases from J, with 8 bases between. The CDR3 runs 13 residues.